These T cell receptor beta chains were read from a single sample in a study of blood T cell repertoires in COVID-19. Data came from immunoSEQ multiplex PCR; TCRdb stores just in-frame clones and leaves some out. The data hold fewer than 150,000 clones, with around 87% observed a single time. The sample comprised peripheral blood. The receptors derive from a woman aged 55-69 years with acute or convalescent COVID-19. Each CDR3 is given with its conserved first and last residue. A D gene is named only where the DNA matches it firmly. Clone size, where shown, is once, few, many, or a class for clones that have expanded.

j_call clone_size v_call d_call cdr3_aa cdr3_nt
TRBJ2-5 . TRBV5-1 . CASSSTDSEKTQYF TGCGCCAGCAGCTCCACGGACAGCGAAAAGACCCAGTACTTC
TRBJ2-5 . TRBV28 TRBD1 CASSIGTGSRETQYF TGTGCCAGCAGTATTGGGACAGGGAGTCGAGAGACCCAGTACTTC
TRBJ2-1 . TRBV5-1 TRBD2 CASSFSGSGTYNEQFF TGCGCCAGCAGCTTCAGCGGGAGTGGCACCTACAATGAGCAGTTCTTC
TRBJ2-5 . TRBV5-1 TRBD1 CASADREGETQYF TGCGCCAGTGCGGACAGGGAAGGGGAGACCCAGTACTTC
TRBJ1-2 few TRBV12-3/TRBV12-4 TRBD1 CASSLTGLGYTF TGTGCCAGCAGCCTGACAGGGCTTGGCTACACCTTC
TRBJ2-5 . TRBV9 TRBD1 CASSVGQGETQYF TGTGCCAGCAGCGTCGGACAGGGGGAGACCCAGTACTTC
TRBJ2-1 . TRBV10-1 TRBD2 CASSENQLAGGLRYEQFF TGCGCCAGCAGTGAGAATCAACTAGCGGGAGGGTTAAGGTATGAGCAGTTCTTC
TRBJ2-5 . TRBV5-4 TRBD1 CASSGGQGPQETQYF TGTGCCAGCAGCGGTGGACAGGGGCCCCAAGAGACCCAGTACTTC
TRBJ2-1 . TRBV6-4 TRBD2 CASSVREGDNEQFF TGTGCCAGCAGTGTACGGGAGGGTGACAATGAGCAGTTCTTC
TRBJ1-4 . TRBV15 TRBD1 CATSRDSQGANEKLFF TGTGCCACCAGCAGAGATTCACAGGGGGCTAATGAAAAACTGTTTTTT
TRBJ1-2 . TRBV29-1 . CSVATGGGYGYTF TGCAGCGTTGCGACAGGCGGGGGCTATGGCTACACCTTC
TRBJ2-3 . TRBV7-3 . CASSLLPGVADTQYF TGTGCCAGCAGCTTACTGCCGGGAGTGGCAGATACGCAGTATTTT
TRBJ1-3 . TRBV27 . CASSHRESGNTIYF TGTGCCAGCAGCCACAGGGAGTCTGGAAACACCATATATTTT
TRBJ1-2 once TRBV6-6 TRBD1 CASSRQGSYGYTF TGTGCCAGCAGTCGACAGGGATCCTATGGCTACACCTTC
TRBJ1-5 few TRBV18 TRBD1 CASSTGTANQPQHF TGTGCCAGCTCAACCGGGACAGCAAATCAGCCCCAGCATTTT
TRBJ2-5 . TRBV28 TRBD1 CASSSLRGPLETQYF TGTGCCAGCAGTTCCCTCAGGGGGCCCCTAGAGACCCAGTACTTC
TRBJ2-2 . TRBV11-3 . CASSLEGTSAGELFF TGTGCCAGCAGCTTAGAAGGGACATCAGCCGGGGAGCTGTTTTTT
TRBJ1-1 . TRBV28 . CASSSSGGPGTEAFF TGTGCCAGCAGTTCCAGCGGGGGGCCTGGCACTGAAGCTTTCTTT
TRBJ2-1 . TRBV29-1 TRBD2 CSVEGTSARYNEQFF TGCAGCGTTGAAGGGACTAGCGCGAGGTACAATGAGCAGTTCTTC
TRBJ1-2 . TRBV2 TRBD1 CASIRGQGGDGYTF TGTGCCAGCATCAGAGGACAGGGGGGCGATGGCTACACCTTC
TRBJ1-5 . TRBV15 . CATSPSGGGSNQPQHF TGTGCCACCAGCCCGAGTGGGGGGGGTAGCAATCAGCCCCAGCATTTT
TRBJ1-1 . TRBV3-1/TRBV3-2 . CASSDLGTRGELNTEAFF TGTGCCAGCAGCGACCTCGGGACCAGGGGTGAGTTAAACACTGAAGCTTTCTTT
TRBJ2-1 . TRBV7-3 TRBD1 CASSRQGLNEQFF TGTGCCAGCAGCAGACAGGGTCTGAATGAGCAGTTCTTC
TRBJ1-2 . TRBV25-1 . CASSEPRVGYTF TGTGCCAGCAGTGAACCAAGAGTTGGCTACACCTTC
TRBJ1-5 . TRBV28 . CASSLLGNQPQHF TGTGCCAGCAGTTTGCTAGGAAATCAGCCCCAGCATTTT
TRBJ2-3 . TRBV4-2 TRBD2 CASSQETSGSTNTQYF TGTGCCAGCAGCCAAGAGACTAGCGGGAGTACAAATACGCAGTATTTT
TRBJ2-3 . TRBV21-1 . CASRQVIGGQRTDTQYF TGTGCCAGCAGACAGGTGATCGGGGGACAGCGCACAGATACGCAGTATTTT
TRBJ1-2 . TRBV28 . CASSPRVLYGYTF TGTGCCAGCAGTCCCAGGGTTCTCTATGGCTACACCTTC
TRBJ1-6 . TRBV27 . CASSFGAYNSPLHF TGTGCCAGCAGTTTTGGGGCTTATAATTCACCCCTCCACTTT
TRBJ1-1 few TRBV12-3/TRBV12-4 . CASSLARNTEAFF TGTGCCAGCAGTTTAGCCAGGAACACTGAAGCTTTCTTT
TRBJ1-5 . TRBV28 . CASSPPGIAIQPQHF TGTGCCAGCAGCCCTCCGGGGATTGCCATCCAGCCCCAGCATTTT
TRBJ1-5 . TRBV19 . CASSIPAGPQHF TGTGCCAGTAGTATCCCCGCAGGGCCCCAGCATTTT
TRBJ2-4 . TRBV11-3 TRBD2 CASSFKLAGAVAKNIQYF TGTGCCAGCAGCTTTAAACTAGCGGGAGCGGTAGCCAAAAACATTCAGTACTTC
TRBJ2-6 . TRBV19 . CASKSSGANVLTF TGTGCCAGCAAGAGCTCTGGGGCCAACGTCCTGACTTTC
TRBJ2-3 . TRBV6-5 . CASAEREWMADTQYF TGTGCCAGCGCAGAACGGGAGTGGATGGCAGATACGCAGTATTTT
TRBJ2-2 few TRBV27 TRBD1 CASSWDRATGELFF TGTGCCAGCAGCTGGGACAGGGCGACCGGGGAGCTGTTTTTT
TRBJ2-3 once TRBV5-4 . CASSLGPRDSNTDTQYF TGTGCCAGCAGCTTGGGCCCCCGGGACTCCAACACAGATACGCAGTATTTT
TRBJ2-7 . TRBV15 . CATSRDKGAYEQYF TGTGCCACCAGCAGAGACAAGGGGGCCTACGAGCAGTACTTC
TRBJ1-4 . TRBV19 . CASSQGLEKLFF TGTGCCAGTTCACAGGGTCTTGAAAAACTGTTTTTT
TRBJ2-1 . TRBV29-1 . CSVGATSYNEQFF TGCAGCGTTGGAGCTACCTCCTACAATGAGCAGTTCTTC
TRBJ2-2 . TRBV5-6 TRBD1 CASSRPGQGRGTGELFF TGTGCCAGCAGCAGACCCGGACAGGGGCGAGGCACCGGGGAGCTGTTTTTT
TRBJ2-5 . TRBV30 . CAFAEEETQYF TGTGCCTTCGCCGAGGAAGAGACCCAGTACTTC
TRBJ1-1 . TRBV19 . CASRQGGNEAFF TGTGCCAGTAGGCAAGGAGGGAATGAAGCTTTCTTT
TRBJ1-1 few TRBV5-1 TRBD1 CARRQGTEAFF TGCGCCAGGAGACAGGGCACTGAAGCTTTCTTT
TRBJ1-3 . TRBV10-1 . CASSSGSLGNTIYF TGCGCCAGCAGTAGCGGAAGCCTTGGAAACACCATATATTTT
TRBJ2-5 . TRBV10-2 TRBD2 CASSEAGGQETQYF TGCGCCAGCAGTGAAGCGGGAGGACAAGAGACCCAGTACTTC
TRBJ2-3 . TRBV6-6 . CASSYDPGSTDTQYF TGTGCCAGCAGTTACGATCCCGGTAGCACAGATACGCAGTATTTT
TRBJ2-3 . TRBV7-8 TRBD2 CASSSYLAGSSTDTQYF TGTGCCAGCAGCTCCTACTTAGCGGGTTCCAGCACAGATACGCAGTATTTT
TRBJ1-2 . TRBV3-1/TRBV3-2 . CASSQAPGRAGYGYTF TGTGCCAGCAGCCAAGCCCCAGGCCGAGCCGGCTATGGCTACACCTTC
TRBJ1-4 . TRBV4-1 . CASSQDRPVRGEKLFF TGCGCCAGCAGCCAAGATCGTCCCGTACGCGGTGAAAAACTGTTTTTT
TRBJ2-1 . TRBV28 . CASSLGRQGLNEQFF TGTGCCAGCAGTTTGGGTCGGCAGGGGCTCAATGAGCAGTTCTTC
TRBJ1-1 . TRBV5-1 . CASSTAGVMNTEAFF TGCGCCAGCAGCACCGCGGGGGTCATGAACACTGAAGCTTTCTTT
TRBJ1-5 . TRBV28 . CASGLQGTQPQHF TGTGCCAGCGGACTTCAGGGGACTCAGCCCCAGCATTTT
TRBJ1-2 . TRBV5-1 . CASSATGREFYGYTF TGCGCCAGCAGCGCAACGGGACGGGAGTTCTATGGCTACACCTTC
TRBJ2-1 . TRBV7-6 TRBD2 CASRPLPGLVDNEQFF TGTGCCAGCAGACCTCTCCCGGGACTAGTTGACAATGAGCAGTTCTTC
TRBJ1-2 . TRBV6-5 . CASKVGGLYGYTF TGTGCCAGCAAAGTGGGGGGGCTCTATGGCTACACCTTC
TRBJ1-1 . TRBV9 TRBD1 CASSPTGRTEAFF TGTGCCAGCAGCCCGACAGGGAGGACTGAAGCTTTCTTT
TRBJ2-3 once TRBV27 TRBD1 CASSFLVGRGSDTQYF TGTGCCAGCAGTTTCTTAGTGGGCAGGGGGTCAGATACGCAGTATTTT
TRBJ1-1 . TRBV7-9 . CASSFGVGEAFF TGTGCCAGCAGCTTCGGGGTAGGTGAAGCTTTCTTT